The rows below give T cell receptor beta chains drawn from one sample of a study of shared clonotypes between healthy human individuals. Method: immunoSEQ multiplex PCR; TCRdb's copy keeps in-frame clones and lacks some. Here the sample spans about 710,000 clones, approximately 77% being singletons. Source material: memory CD4+ T cells sorted from blood. The receptors were gathered from a woman in her twenties or thirties in good health. CDR3s include the opening cysteine and the closing phenylalanine or tryptophan. A D gene is named only where the DNA matches it firmly. Part of the rows lack a size; the others show once, few, many or a class for expanded clones.

v_call	clone_size	j_call	d_call	cdr3_nt	cdr3_aa
TRBV10-3	-	TRBJ2-1	TRBD1	TGTGCCATCAGAGCCGGGACAGGGGTCAGCAATGAGCAGTTCTTC	CAIRAGTGVSNEQFF
TRBV7-9	-	TRBJ2-5	TRBD2	TGTGCCAGCAGCTTCGGACTAGCGGGAGGGCCTAAAGAGACCCAGTACTTC	CASSFGLAGGPKETQYF
TRBV7-9	-	TRBJ2-7	-	TGTGCCAGCAGCCTTAGCAACTACGAGCAGTACTTC	CASSLSNYEQYF
TRBV18	-	TRBJ2-7	TRBD1	TGTGCCAGCTCACCGGGACAGGGTTATCCCTACGAGCAGTACTTC	CASSPGQGYPYEQYF
TRBV4-1	-	TRBJ2-3	-	TGCGCCAGCAGCCAAGATATCCCAGGGACAGATACGCAGTATTTT	CASSQDIPGTDTQYF
TRBV11-2	-	TRBJ2-3	-	TGTGCCAGCAGCTCCCGGGTAGCCGATACGCAGTATTTT	CASSSRVADTQYF
TRBV7-3	once	TRBJ2-2	-	TGTGCCAGCAGCCTAGTCTTGACCGGGGAGCTGTTTTTT	CASSLVLTGELFF
TRBV5-1	-	TRBJ1-5	TRBD1	TGCGCCAGCAGACAGGGGACAAATAGCAATCAGCCCCAGCATTTT	CASRQGTNSNQPQHF
TRBV4-2	-	TRBJ2-7	-	TGTGCCAGCAGCCAAGATGCCCCGACTTTGGAGCAGTACTTC	CASSQDAPTLEQYF
TRBV9	once	TRBJ2-3	TRBD2	TGTGCCAGCAGCGTAGGGGCGGGAGGGAGTGATACGCAGTATTTT	CASSVGAGGSDTQYF
TRBV19	-	TRBJ1-3	-	TGTGCCAGTAGTACGACAGCCGGCTCTGGAAACACCATATATTTT	CASSTTAGSGNTIYF
TRBV18	once	TRBJ2-6	-	TGTGCCAGCTCACCAGGAGATCCCGGGGCCAACGTCCTGACTTTC	CASSPGDPGANVLTF
TRBV19	once	TRBJ2-3	-	TGTGCCAGTAGTATCAGAGATACGCAGTATTTT	CASSIRDTQYF
TRBV10-3	-	TRBJ1-5	TRBD1	TGTGCCATCAACAGGGGCTCGGGTCAGCCCCAGCATTTT	CAINRGSGQPQHF
TRBV6-1	-	TRBJ2-2	-	TGTGCCACAACCGCCGGGACACAGAACACCGGGGAGCTGTTTTTT	CATTAGTQNTGELFF
TRBV9	few	TRBJ2-3	TRBD2	TGTGCCAGCAGCGTTTATAGCGGGAGGGCCGTAACAGATACGCAGTATTTT	CASSVYSGRAVTDTQYF
TRBV18	few	TRBJ1-2	TRBD1	TGTGCCAGCTCACCCCTTGGGACAGCCTATGGCTACACCTTC	CASSPLGTAYGYTF
TRBV10-3	-	TRBJ1-5	-	TGTGCCATCAGTGAGCCGGGAAATCAGCCCCAGCATTTT	CAISEPGNQPQHF
TRBV27	-	TRBJ2-1	TRBD2	TGTGCCAGCAGTTTTGGGGCTAGCGGGAGAGTTGAGCAGTTCTTC	CASSFGASGRVEQFF
TRBV28	-	TRBJ2-3	TRBD2	TGTGCCAGCAGCCCACACCCTAGCGGGGGTTTCACAGATACGCAGTATTTT	CASSPHPSGGFTDTQYF
TRBV11-2	-	TRBJ1-5	-	TGTGCCAGCAGCTTATCAGCAGGAGGCGGCCAGCCCCAGCATTTT	CASSLSAGGGQPQHF
TRBV18	-	TRBJ2-7	TRBD1	TGTGCCAGCTCCCCGGACAGGGATGACGCCGAGCAGTACTTC	CASSPDRDDAEQYF
TRBV29-1	few	TRBJ1-1	TRBD1	TGCAGCGTTGAATCTGGGACAGGGATGACTGAAGCTTTCTTT	CSVESGTGMTEAFF
TRBV27	-	TRBJ2-2	-	TGTGCCAGCAGTTTTGACTCGTTGGGGAACACCGGGGAGCTGTTTTTT	CASSFDSLGNTGELFF
TRBV5-4	-	TRBJ2-6	-	TGTGCCAGCAGCTTGGCAGGGACTGGGGCCAACGTCCTGACTTTC	CASSLAGTGANVLTF
TRBV20-1	-	TRBJ2-7	-	TGCAGTGCTTGGGTCCTCAACGAGCAGTACTTC	CSAWVLNEQYF
TRBV18	-	TRBJ1-1	-	TGTGCCAGCTCACCCCTGCAGGGCACTGAAGCTTTCTTT	CASSPLQGTEAFF
TRBV19	-	TRBJ1-5	-	TGTGCCAGTAGTATAAGACAGACGGGGAATCAGCCCCAGCATTTT	CASSIRQTGNQPQHF
TRBV6-6	-	TRBJ1-1	-	TGTGCCAGCAGCCGAGGCGAGCTGAACACTGAAGCTTTCTTT	CASSRGELNTEAFF
TRBV7-2	-	TRBJ2-3	-	TGTGCCAGCAGCTCCCGTCTAGGGGGCACAGATACGCAGTATTTT	CASSSRLGGTDTQYF
TRBV5-1	-	TRBJ2-3	-	TGCGCCAGCAGCTTGGCCGGGGCAGATACGCAGTATTTT	CASSLAGADTQYF
TRBV28	-	TRBJ1-2	TRBD1	TGTGCCAGCAGGGACCGGGACAGGGACTATGGCTACACCTTC	CASRDRDRDYGYTF
TRBV2	-	TRBJ2-7	TRBD1	TGTGCCAGCAGGGACAGGGAGACCTACGAGCAGTACTTC	CASRDRETYEQYF
TRBV7-3	-	TRBJ2-5	-	TGTGCCAGCAGCTCCCTAGGGGATCCCCAAGAGACCCAGTACTTC	CASSSLGDPQETQYF
TRBV28	-	TRBJ2-1	TRBD2	TGTGCGAGCGGACTAGCGGGAGAAGATGAGCAGTTCTTC	CASGLAGEDEQFF
TRBV19	many	TRBJ2-1	TRBD2	TGTGCCAGCTATGGGACTAGCGGGAGGTCTAACAATGAGCAGTTCTTC	CASYGTSGRSNNEQFF
TRBV10-1	-	TRBJ2-7	TRBD2	TGCGCCAGCAGTGAGCGGGGGGTCGGGTACGAGCAGTACTTC	CASSERGVGYEQYF
TRBV7-9	few	TRBJ2-3	TRBD1	TGTGCCAGCAGCCCCTCTTCGACAGGGGTAGCAGATACGCAGTATTTT	CASSPSSTGVADTQYF
TRBV4-1	-	TRBJ1-1	-	TGCGCCAGCAGCCACCCGTTGGTGGTTAGAACTGAAGCTTTCTTT	CASSHPLVVRTEAFF
TRBV7-6	-	TRBJ2-7	TRBD2	TGTGCCAGCAGTTCCGCGGGGGGCCACGAGCAGTACTTC	CASSSAGGHEQYF